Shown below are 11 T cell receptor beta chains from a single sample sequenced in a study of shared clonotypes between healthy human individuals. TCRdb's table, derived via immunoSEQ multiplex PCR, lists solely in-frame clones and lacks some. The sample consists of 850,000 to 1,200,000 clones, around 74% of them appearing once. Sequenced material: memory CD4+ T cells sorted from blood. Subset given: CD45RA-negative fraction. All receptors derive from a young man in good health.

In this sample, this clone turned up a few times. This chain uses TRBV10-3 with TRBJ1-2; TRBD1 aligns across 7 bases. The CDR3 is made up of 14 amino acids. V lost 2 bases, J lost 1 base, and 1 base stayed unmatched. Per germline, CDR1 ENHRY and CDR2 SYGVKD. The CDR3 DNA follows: TGTGCCATCAGTGAGGGGACAGATAACTATGGCTACACCTTC. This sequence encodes CAISEGTDNYGYTF.

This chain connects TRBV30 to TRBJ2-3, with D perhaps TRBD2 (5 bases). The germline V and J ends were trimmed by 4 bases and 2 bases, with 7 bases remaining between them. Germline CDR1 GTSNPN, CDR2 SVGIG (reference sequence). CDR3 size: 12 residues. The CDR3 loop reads CAWTGVTDTQYF. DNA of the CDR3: TGTGCCTGGACCGGGGTCACAGATACGCAGTATTTT.

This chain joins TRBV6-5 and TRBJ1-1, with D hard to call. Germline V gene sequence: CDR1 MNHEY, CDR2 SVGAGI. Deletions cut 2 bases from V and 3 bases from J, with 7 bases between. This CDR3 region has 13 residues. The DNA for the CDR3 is TGTGCCAGCAGTTACGTGAAGGACACTGAAGCTTTCTTT. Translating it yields CASSYVKDTEAFF.

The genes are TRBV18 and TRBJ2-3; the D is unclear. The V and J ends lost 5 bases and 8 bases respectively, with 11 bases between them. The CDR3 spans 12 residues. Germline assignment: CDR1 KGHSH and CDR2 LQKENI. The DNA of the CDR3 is TGTGCCAGCTCAAAAACTCTGGGTACGCAGTATTTT. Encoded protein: CASSKTLGTQYF.

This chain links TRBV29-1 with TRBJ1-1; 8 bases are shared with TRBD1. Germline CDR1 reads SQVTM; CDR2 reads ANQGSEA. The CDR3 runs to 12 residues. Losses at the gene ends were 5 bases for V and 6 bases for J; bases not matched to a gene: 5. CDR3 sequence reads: CSVSRGQAEAFF. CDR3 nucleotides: TGCAGCGTTTCCAGGGGGCAGGCTGAAGCTTTCTTT.

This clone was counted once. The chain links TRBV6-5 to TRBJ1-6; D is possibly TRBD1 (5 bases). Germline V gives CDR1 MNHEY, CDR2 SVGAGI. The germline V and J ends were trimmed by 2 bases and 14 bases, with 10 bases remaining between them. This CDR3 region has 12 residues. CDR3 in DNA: TGTGCCAGCAGTTACGCCGGGGGGGCCCTCCACTTT. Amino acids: CASSYAGGALHF.

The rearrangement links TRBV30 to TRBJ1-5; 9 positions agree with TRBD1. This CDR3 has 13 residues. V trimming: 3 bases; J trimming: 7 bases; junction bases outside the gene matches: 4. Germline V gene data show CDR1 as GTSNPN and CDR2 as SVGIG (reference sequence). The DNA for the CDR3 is TGTGCCTGGAGGGACAGGGGTGAACAGCCCCAGCATTTT. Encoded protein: CAWRDRGEQPQHF.

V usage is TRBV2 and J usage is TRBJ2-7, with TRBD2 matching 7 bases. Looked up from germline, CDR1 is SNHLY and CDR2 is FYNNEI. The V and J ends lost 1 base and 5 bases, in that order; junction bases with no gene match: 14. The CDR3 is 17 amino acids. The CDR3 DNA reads TGTGCCAGCAGTGAAGAAGGAGCCCTCAAACGGGGGGACGAGCAGTACTTC. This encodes CASSEEGALKRGDEQYF.

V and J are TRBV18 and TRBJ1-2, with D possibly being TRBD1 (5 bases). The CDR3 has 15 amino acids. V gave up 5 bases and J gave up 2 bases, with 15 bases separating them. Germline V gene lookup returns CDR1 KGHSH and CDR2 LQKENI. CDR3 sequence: CASSGTGALNYGYTF. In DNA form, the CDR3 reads TGTGCCAGCTCAGGGACCGGGGCCCTGAACTATGGCTACACCTTC.

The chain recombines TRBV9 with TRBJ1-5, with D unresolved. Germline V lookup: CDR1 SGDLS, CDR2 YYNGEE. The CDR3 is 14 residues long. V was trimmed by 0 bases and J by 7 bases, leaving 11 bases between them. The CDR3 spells CASSVVYFSQPQHF. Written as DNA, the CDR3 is TGTGCCAGCAGCGTAGTATATTTCTCCCAGCCCCAGCATTTT.

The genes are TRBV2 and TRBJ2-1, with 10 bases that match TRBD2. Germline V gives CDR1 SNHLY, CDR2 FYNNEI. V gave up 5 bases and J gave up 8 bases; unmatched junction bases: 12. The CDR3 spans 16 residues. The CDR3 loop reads CASSSHLSGRADEQFF. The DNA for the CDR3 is TGTGCCAGCAGTTCCCACCTCAGCGGGAGGGCCGATGAGCAGTTCTTC.